This T cell receptor (beta chain) was found in a study of TIL therapy for anti-PD-1-resistant metastatic lung cancer. Study-level background: Most patients had lung adenocarcinoma. Median tumor mutation burden was around 1.6 mutations per megabase. Regarding the study as a whole: Patients were highly selected, enriched for treatment-naive, never-smoker and oncogene-addicted cases.

The immunoSEQ assay was v3. Data came from immunoSEQ multiplex PCR; TCRdb stores just in-frame clones and leaves some out. Of approximately 87,000 clones in the sample, about two thirds were seen once. The sample's time point: pre-treatment sample, taken before nivolumab and TIL therapy. Most excised metastases sampled were pleural nodules or supraclavicular lymph nodes. Progressing patients received lymphodepletion, expanded TIL infusion and IL-2. This CDR3 has 13 residues. Germline assignment: CDR1 SGHDN and CDR2 FVKESK. Trimming removed 0 bases from V and 4 bases from J, with 6 bases in between. This clone came up a few times. Its antigen is not known.

Specimen: tumor tissue, collected at baseline. V is TRBV14 and J is TRBJ1-2; D uncertain. The sequence was collected from a person between 25 and 79 years old with non-small cell lung cancer. The CDR3 DNA follows: TGTGCCAGCAGCCAAGAGATGAGCTATGGCTACACCTTC. Translated, it gives CASSQEMSYGYTF.